The 17 T cell receptor beta chains listed next were all sequenced from one sample in a study of Graves' ophthalmopathy and Graves' hyperthyroidism. The sequenced template was RNA, covering the TCR beta CDR3 region. RT-PCR in the first round used HTBI primers; a second-round multiplex PCR followed. TCRdb reanalysed the multiplex PCR reads using MiXCR and keeps one entry per CDR3 protein. This table has around 1.1 million distinct CDR3 sequences, approximately 35% appearing once. The sample taken for sequencing was peripheral blood or thyroid tissue (not recorded which). These receptors all stem from an adult man with Graves' hyperthyroidism.

As for this clonotype: The junction does not match germline at one end; this may be a read error. This rearrangement joins TRBV4-1 to TRBJ1-2; D is unresolved. The V gene's germline CDR1 is MGHRA and CDR2 YSYEKL. The CDR3 length is 14 residues. The DNA of the CDR3 is TGTGCCAGCAGCCCCCTCTTGGATAACTATGGCTACACCTTC. Translation gives CASSPLLDNYGYTF.

The chain has TRBV12-3 or TRBV12-4 and TRBJ1-5; D is uncertain. V lost 5 bases and J 5 bases, leaving 16 bases between the germline ends. The CDR3 is made up of 15 amino acids. Written as DNA, the CDR3 is TGTGCCAGCAGTCCACGGGGAGGGATCGATCAGCCCCAGCATTTT. This translates into CASSPRGGIDQPQHF.

The J gene is TRBJ1-6, the V gene TRBV14, with D tentatively TRBD1 (5 bases). V was pared by 5 bases and J by 9 bases, with 17 bases between. Per germline, CDR1 SGHDN and CDR2 FVKESK. The CDR3 sequence is 15 residues long. In nucleotides, the CDR3 is TGTGCCAGCAGCAACCAATCGGGGGGGGGTTCACCCCTCCACTTT. This translates into CASSNQSGGGSPLHF.

In regard to this clonotype: A much more abundant neighbour one base away suggests this may be a read error. This sequence joins TRBV10-3 and TRBJ1-3; no clear D. This CDR3 is 14 amino acids long. The germline CDR1 and CDR2 sequences are ENHRY and SYGVKD. CDR3 in DNA: TGTGCCAGCAGTTACGTCGGGCCTGGAGACACCATATATTTT. Amino acids: CASSYVGPGDTIYF.

Many counts were recorded for this clonotype. This chain connects TRBV7-2 to TRBJ1-5, with D possibly TRBD1 on 5 matching bases. CDR1 is SGHTA and CDR2 is FQGNSA in the germline V gene. V was pared by 4 bases and J by 6 bases, with 10 bases between. The length of the CDR3 is 13 residues. The CDR3 here is CASSSEGAQPQHF. As DNA, the CDR3 is TGTGCCAGCAGCTCCGAAGGGGCTCAGCCCCAGCATTTT.

A single count supports this clonotype. Since a much larger clone is just one base distant, this may be a read error. This chain links TRBV20-1 with TRBJ2-7; 11 nucleotides agree with TRBD1. Germline CDR1 reads DFQATT; CDR2 reads SNEGSKA (reference sequence). The CDR3 sequence is 15 residues long. V shed 0 bases and J 6 bases; nucleotides not matched to a gene: 7. The CDR3 spells CSARDQGQGEVEQYF. The CDR3 nucleotides read TGCAGTGCTAGAGATCAGGGACAGGGGGAGGTCGAGCAGTACTTC.

This clonotype was recorded many times. V usage is TRBV7-8 and J usage is TRBJ1-4; unclear D gene. Germline V CDR1 and CDR2: SGHVS, FQNEAQ. This CDR3 is 11 amino acids long. V lost 4 bases to trimming and J lost 12 bases, with 9 bases between them. The CDR3 nucleotides are TGTGCCAGCAGCTCGATTGGGGAACTGTTTTTT. Translating gives CASSSIGELFF.

The chain's CDR3 is CASTGLYSNQPQHF. The CDR3 region has the DNA TGTGCCAGTACGGGCCTATATAGCAATCAGCCCCAGCATTTT. The V and J genes are TRBV19 and TRBJ1-5; no firm D call. Trimming shortened V by 7 bases and J by 0 bases, and 10 bases separated the two germline ends. CDR1 and CDR2 from the germline V gene are LNHDA and SQIVND (reference sequence). The CDR3 covers 14 residues.

In its sample, this clonotype was seen many times. The chain uses TRBV4-1 and TRBJ1-1; 7 bases fit TRBD1. V shed 0 bases, J shed 7 bases, and the junction held 2 bases outside the gene matches. The CDR3 has 13 amino acids. Germline CDR1 MGHRA, CDR2 YSYEKL. CDR3 bases: TGCGCCAGCAGCCAAGAAGGGGGCCTTGAAGCTTTCTTT. The encoded protein is CASSQEGGLEAFF.

A remark on this clonotype: A much bigger clone sits one base away, suggesting this may be a read error. The CDR3 end shows no conserved phenylalanine or tryptophan, and so a read error is likely. The V gene is TRBV20-1, the J gene TRBJ2-7; D assignment may be TRBD1 or TRBD2 (5 bases each). From germline, CDR1 is DFQATT and CDR2 SNEGSKA (reference sequence). V gave up 6 bases and J gave up 6 bases, with 18 bases separating them. This CDR3 contains 13 residues. For the CDR3, the DNA is TGCAGTGCGACGACTGGGACCATGGGCGAGCAGTACCTC. It specifies CSATTGTMGEQYL.

On this clonotype itself: Just one base apart from a much larger clone, this may be a read error. V is TRBV2 and J is TRBJ2-7; a possible D gene is TRBD1 (6 bases). This CDR3 has 12 amino acids. Trimming removed 8 bases at V and 2 bases at J, with 10 bases between. Germline CDR1 and CDR2: SNHLY and FYNNEI. The CDR3 nucleotides are TGTGCCAGCCAGGGGCTCCCCTACGAGCAGTACTTC. Residues: CASQGLPYEQYF.

Of note for this clonotype: Just one base apart from a much larger clone, this may be a read error. This chain joins TRBV5-1 and TRBJ2-7; the match to TRBD2 covers 7 bases. The CDR3 runs to 15 residues. Germline CDR1 reads SGHRS; CDR2 reads YFSETQ. The CDR3 DNA reads as TGCGCCAGCAGCCTCGGGGAGGGCGTACGCTACAAGCAGTACTTC. This gives the protein CASSLGEGVRYKQYF.

The V gene is TRBV19, the J gene TRBJ1-1; no clear D gene. The CDR3 sequence is 15 residues long. V lost 5 bases to trimming and J lost 1 base, with 14 bases between them. From germline, CDR1 is LNHDA and CDR2 SQIVND (reference sequence). This CDR3 is CASSEGVLPNTEAFF. As DNA, the CDR3 is TGTGCCAGTAGTGAGGGCGTGCTGCCGAACACTGAAGCTTTCTTT. The complete variable domain, with remaining parts taken from reference TRBV19 and TRBJ1-1, reads DGGITQSPKYLFRKEGQNVTLSCEQNLNHDAMYWYRQDPGQGLRLIYYSQIVNDFQKGDIAEGYSVSREKKESFPLTVTSAQKNPTAFYLCASSEGVLPNTEAFFGQGTRLTVV.

This clonotype was observed a few times. J is TRBJ2-5 and V is TRBV5-4; D remains unclear. There are 16 residues in the CDR3. Germline V CDR1 and CDR2: SGHNT, YYREEE (reference sequence). The V end was cut by 2 bases, the J end by 9 bases, with 23 bases between. The CDR3 nucleotides are TGTGCCAGCAGCTTTGGAGATCCGGGCCTCAACGTGGCCCAGTACTTC. Protein: CASSFGDPGLNVAQYF.

Only a few counts were recorded for this clonotype. The chain joins TRBV4-2 to TRBJ2-7; D unclear. The germline V gene encodes CDR1 LGHNA and CDR2 YNFKEQ. Trimming shortened V by 1 base and J by 1 base, and 5 bases separated the two germline ends. This CDR3 has 13 amino acids. Here the CDR3 DNA reads TGTGCCAGCAGCCAAGTCTCATCCTACGAGCAGTACTTC. This sequence encodes CASSQVSSYEQYF.

The V and J genes are TRBV4-2 and TRBJ2-5; TRBD1 matches at 10 bases. This CDR3 spans 17 amino acids. The V gene end was trimmed by 4 bases and the J gene end by 6 bases; junction bases not matched to a gene: 14. CDR1 and CDR2 (germline): LGHNA, YNFKEQ. The DNA of the CDR3 is TGTGCCAGCAGCCGAAACCCGACAGGGGGCTTAACGAAGACCCAGTACTTC. It translates to CASSRNPTGGLTKTQYF.

Only a few counts were recorded for this clonotype. Possible read error: a much larger clone is one base away. This chain connects TRBV7-8 to TRBJ2-7; D remains unclear. The germline CDR1 and CDR2 sequences are SGHVS and FQNEAQ. Trimming pared 5 bases from V and 5 bases from J, leaving 10 bases between. This CDR3 comprises 12 residues. CDR3: CASSPSTHEQYF. The CDR3 region has the DNA TGTGCCAGCAGCCCGTCCACGCACGAGCAGTACTTC. Together with reference TRBV7-8 and TRBJ2-7, the CDR3 gives the full variable domain: GAGVSQSPRYKVAKRGQDVALRCDPISGHVSLFWYQQALGQGPEFLTYFQNEAQLDKSGLPSDRFFAERPEGSVSTLKIQRTQQEDSAVYLCASSPSTHEQYFGPGTRLTVT.